The rows below give T cell receptor beta chains drawn from one sample of a study of T cells after yellow fever vaccination. From the 5' RACE reads, TCRdb called clonotypes with MiXCR, one entry per CDR3 protein. Of 250,000 to 300,000 distinct CDR3 sequences listed, roughly 13% are singletons. The sample was CD4+ T cells sorted from PBMCs, taken 45 days after the yellow fever booster vaccination. The receptors originated from a young man who received the YFV17D yellow fever vaccine. The CDR3 runs from the conserved cysteine through the conserved F or W. D genes are given only for firm matches. The listing skips clone size in some rows; elsewhere it reads once, few, many or a size class.

>.|TRBJ2-2|TRBV7-6|.
CASSSSRNTGELFF
TGTGCCAGCAGCTCTAGCAGAAACACCGGGGAGCTGTTTTTT
>.|TRBJ1-5|TRBV12-3/TRBV12-4|few
CASSSVDQPQHF
TGTGCCAGCAGTTCCGTAGATCAGCCCCAGCATTTT
>.|TRBJ1-1|TRBV3-1|few
CASSRNPGGTEAFF
TGTGCCAGCAGCCGAAACCCCGGGGGGACTGAAGCTTTCTTT
>.|TRBJ2-7|TRBV27|many
CASAFGRGQGYEQYF
TGTGCCAGCGCCTTCGGGAGGGGACAGGGCTACGAGCAGTACTTC
>.|TRBJ2-3|TRBV7-8|.
CASSSWDLTDTQYF
TGTGCCAGCAGCTCTTGGGACCTCACAGATACGCAGTATTTT
>TRBD2|TRBJ2-7|TRBV5-1|few
CASSLDPSGSEQYF
TGCGCCAGCAGCTTGGATCCTAGCGGGAGCGAGCAGTACTTC
>TRBD2|TRBJ2-1|TRBV7-2|few
CASSWGLASYNEQFF
TGTGCCAGCAGCTGGGGACTAGCATCCTACAATGAGCAGTTCTTC
>TRBD1|TRBJ2-3|TRBV20-1|.
CSARVRTGTPTDTQYF
TGCAGTGCTAGAGTACGGACAGGGACGCCTACAGATACGCAGTATTTT
>TRBD1|TRBJ2-7|TRBV29-1|.
CSADGAGQGLHEQYF
TGCAGCGCCGACGGCGCCGGACAGGGGCTCCACGAGCAGTACTTC
>.|TRBJ1-2|TRBV12-3/TRBV12-4|few
CASSLAGSYGYTF
TGTGCCAGCAGTTTAGCAGGGAGCTATGGCTACACCTTC
>TRBD1|TRBJ2-7|TRBV6-5|few
CASSYSDRTYEQYF
TGTGCCAGCAGTTACTCGGACAGGACCTACGAGCAGTACTTC
>TRBD2|TRBJ2-5|TRBV5-5|few
CASSLGARAGETQYF
TGTGCCAGCAGCTTGGGGGCCCGAGCGGGGGAGACCCAGTACTTC
>.|TRBJ2-3|TRBV18|.
CASSPLSVTDTQYF
TGTGCCAGCTCACCACTTAGCGTCACAGATACGCAGTATTTT
>TRBD1|TRBJ1-1|TRBV5-1|.
CASSLMLTGATTEAFF
TGCGCCAGCAGCTTGATGCTCACAGGGGCAACCACTGAAGCTTTCTTT
>TRBD1|TRBJ2-1|TRBV29-1|few
CSVSGGSYNEQFF
TGCAGCGTCTCAGGGGGCTCCTACAATGAGCAGTTCTTC
>TRBD2|TRBJ2-1|TRBV11-2|.
CASSRTSGRAISVSYNEQFF
TGTGCCAGCAGCAGGACTAGCGGGAGGGCCATTTCAGTCTCCTACAATGAGCAGTTCTTC
>TRBD2|TRBJ2-7|TRBV7-2|.
CASSLLGGLAVRNEQYF
TGTGCCAGCAGCTTACTTGGGGGACTAGCGGTTAGGAACGAGCAGTACTTC
>.|TRBJ2-7|TRBV7-8|.
CASSLVSQGYEQYF
TGTGCCAGCAGCTTAGTTTCCCAGGGCTACGAGCAGTACTTC
>.|TRBJ2-2|TRBV14|once
CASSQEAVTGELFF
TGTGCCAGCAGCCAAGAAGCAGTAACGGGGGAGCTGTTTTTT
>.|TRBJ2-3|TRBV12-3/TRBV12-4|many
CASSLQRADTQYF
TGTGCCAGCAGCCTCCAGCGGGCAGATACGCAGTATTTT
>TRBD2|TRBJ2-5|TRBV5-1|.
CASSQTSGRWETQYF
TGCGCCAGCAGCCAGACTAGCGGGAGATGGGAGACCCAGTACTTC
>.|TRBJ2-7|TRBV24-1|.
CATSCTGPGFDEQYF
TGTGCCACCAGTTGTACGGGTCCGGGATTTGACGAGCAGTACTTC
>.|TRBJ2-3|TRBV18|many
CASSPPSSQTSTDTQYF
TGTGCCAGCTCACCACCGTCGTCGCAAACTAGCACAGATACGCAGTATTTT
>.|TRBJ2-2|TRBV5-1|many
CASSYIQGFTGELFF
TGCGCCAGCAGCTACATACAGGGTTTCACCGGGGAGCTGTTTTTT
>TRBD1|TRBJ1-5|TRBV20-1|.
CSARGQGARDQPQHF
TGCAGTGCCAGGGGGCAGGGGGCGCGGGATCAGCCCCAGCATTTT
>TRBD2|TRBJ2-1|TRBV7-6|many
CASSSYSSGIRNEQFF
TGTGCCAGCAGCTCATATTCTAGCGGGATAAGGAATGAGCAGTTCTTC
>TRBD2|TRBJ2-5|TRBV6-2/TRBV6-3|.
CASSPRGGLAGAGETQYF
TGTGCCAGCAGTCCCCGGGGGGGACTAGCGGGAGCTGGTGAGACCCAGTACTTC
>TRBD2|TRBJ2-5|TRBV5-1|many
CASSLAGGKETQYF
TGCGCCAGCAGCTTGGCGGGAGGGAAGGAGACCCAGTACTTC
>.|TRBJ2-3|TRBV20-1|few
CSARARETGDTQYF
TGCAGTGCTAGAGCCAGGGAAACGGGAGATACGCAGTATTTT
>.|TRBJ2-7|TRBV7-2|.
CASSLRRESYEQYF
TGTGCCAGCAGCTTAAGGCGGGAAAGCTACGAGCAGTACTTC
>.|TRBJ2-1|TRBV5-6|.
CASSRKVFVGYNEQFF
TGTGCCAGCAGCCGTAAGGTGTTCGTGGGCTACAATGAGCAGTTCTTC
>TRBD2|TRBJ2-7|TRBV29-1|many
CSTTSGYEQYF
TGCAGCACAACTAGCGGCTACGAGCAGTACTTC
>TRBD2|TRBJ2-3|TRBV7-9|.
CASSLEQREQGDTQYF
TGTGCCAGCAGCTTAGAGCAGCGGGAGCAAGGAGATACGCAGTATTTT
>TRBD2|TRBJ2-3|TRBV7-3|.
CASSMAGGGGPNTQYF
TGTGCCAGCAGCATGGCCGGGGGGGGAGGGCCAAATACGCAGTATTTT
>.|TRBJ2-2|TRBV7-2|few
CASSATYGELFF
TGTGCCAGCAGCGCGACATACGGGGAGCTGTTTTTT
>TRBD2|TRBJ2-7|TRBV11-2|many
CASSNRTSAEQYF
TGTGCCAGCAGCAACCGGACTAGTGCCGAGCAGTACTTC
>.|TRBJ2-6|TRBV5-1|few
CASLDAAGANVLTF
TGCGCCAGCTTGGATGCCGCAGGGGCCAACGTCCTGACTTTC
>TRBD2|TRBJ2-5|TRBV6-4|few
CASSGSGIQETQYF
TGTGCCAGCAGTGGAAGCGGGATACAAGAGACCCAGTACTTC
>TRBD2|TRBJ2-7|TRBV29-1|.
CSVRSGTEYF
TGCAGCGTCCGGAGCGGGACGGAGTACTTC
>.|TRBJ2-5|TRBV5-1|.
CASSYDPLGETQYF
TGCGCCAGCAGCTATGACCCGCTGGGAGAGACCCAGTACTTC
>.|TRBJ2-3|TRBV7-8|many
CASSFDFGTDTQYF
TGTGCCAGCAGCTTCGACTTTGGGACAGATACGCAGTATTTT
>.|TRBJ1-5|TRBV20-1|.
CSASVTQGNQPQHF
TGCAGTGCTAGTGTCACTCAGGGCAATCAGCCCCAGCATTTT
>.|TRBJ1-2|TRBV12-3/TRBV12-4|few
CASSVDSYGYTF
TGTGCCAGCAGCGTAGACAGCTATGGCTACACCTTC
>TRBD2|TRBJ2-1|TRBV5-1|.
CASSPGLSGSGQFF
TGCGCCAGCAGCCCGGGACTATCCGGGTCGGGGCAGTTCTTC
>TRBD2|TRBJ2-3|TRBV12-3/TRBV12-4|few
CASGLTSGSTDTQYF
TGTGCCAGCGGCCTGACTAGCGGGAGCACAGATACGCAGTATTTT
>.|TRBJ2-5|TRBV5-1|.
CASDWGLGQETQYF
TGCGCCAGCGACTGGGGACTGGGGCAAGAGACCCAGTACTTC
>.|TRBJ2-1|TRBV3-1|once
CASSQEAEQFF
TGTGCCAGCAGCCAAGAGGCTGAGCAGTTCTTC
>.|TRBJ2-7|TRBV11-2|.
CASSFKEEQYF
TGTGCCAGCAGCTTCAAAGAAGAACAGTACTTC
>TRBD2|TRBJ2-7|TRBV6-1|few
CASSGRLAEPYEQYF
TGTGCCAGCAGTGGACGGCTAGCGGAGCCCTACGAGCAGTACTTC
>TRBD2|TRBJ2-2|TRBV7-2|.
CASKPGLNTGELFF
TGTGCCAGCAAACCGGGACTAAACACCGGGGAGCTGTTTTTT
>TRBD1|TRBJ1-5|TRBV7-2|many
CASSLNRGSYQPQHF
TGTGCCAGCAGCTTAAACAGGGGTAGCTATCAGCCCCAGCATTTT
>.|TRBJ2-1|TRBV27|few
CASRRSGPYNEQFF
TGTGCCAGCAGAAGATCAGGGCCGTACAATGAGCAGTTCTTC
>TRBD2|TRBJ2-2|TRBV28|.
CASRPGLVNTGELFF
TGTGCCAGCAGGCCGGGACTAGTGAACACCGGGGAGCTGTTTTTT
>.|TRBJ2-7|TRBV7-9|.
CASSFKDEQYF
TGTGCCAGCAGCTTCAAAGACGAGCAGTACTTC
>.|TRBJ2-3|TRBV20-1|.
CSALTGSRADTQYF
TGCAGTGCGCTGACAGGCTCTAGGGCAGATACGCAGTATTTT